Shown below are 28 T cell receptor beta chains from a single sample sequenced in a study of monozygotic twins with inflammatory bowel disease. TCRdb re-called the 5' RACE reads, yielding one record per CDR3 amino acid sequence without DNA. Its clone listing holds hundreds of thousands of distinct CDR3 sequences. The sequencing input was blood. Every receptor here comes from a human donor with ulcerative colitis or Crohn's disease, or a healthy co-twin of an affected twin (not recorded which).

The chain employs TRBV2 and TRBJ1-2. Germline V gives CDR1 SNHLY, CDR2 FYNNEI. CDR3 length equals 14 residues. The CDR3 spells CASSERGFNYGYTF.

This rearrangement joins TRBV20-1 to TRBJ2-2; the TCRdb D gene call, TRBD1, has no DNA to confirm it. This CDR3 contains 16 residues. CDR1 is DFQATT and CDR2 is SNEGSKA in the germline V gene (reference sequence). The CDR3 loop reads CSARDRGHRNTGELFF.

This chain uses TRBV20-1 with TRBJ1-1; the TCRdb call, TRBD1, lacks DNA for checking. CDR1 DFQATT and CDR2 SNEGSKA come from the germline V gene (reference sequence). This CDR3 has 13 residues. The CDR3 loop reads CSALTGLNTEAFF.

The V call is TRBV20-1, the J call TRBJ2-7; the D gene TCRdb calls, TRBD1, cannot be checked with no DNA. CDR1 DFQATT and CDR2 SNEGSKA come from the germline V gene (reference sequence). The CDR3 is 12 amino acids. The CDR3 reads CSARETGWEQYF.

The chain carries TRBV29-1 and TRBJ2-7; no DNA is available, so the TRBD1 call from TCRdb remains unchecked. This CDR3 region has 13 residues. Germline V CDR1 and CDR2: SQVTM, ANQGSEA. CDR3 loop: CSVVGTGVYEQYF.

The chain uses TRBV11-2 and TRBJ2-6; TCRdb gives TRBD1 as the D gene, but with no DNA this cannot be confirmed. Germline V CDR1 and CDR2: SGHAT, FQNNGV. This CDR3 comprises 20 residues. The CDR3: CASSPRRDRGIGSGANVLTF.

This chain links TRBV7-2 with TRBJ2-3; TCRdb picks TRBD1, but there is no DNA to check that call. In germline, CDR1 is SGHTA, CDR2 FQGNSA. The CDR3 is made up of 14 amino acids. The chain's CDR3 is CASSQGQSPDTQYF.

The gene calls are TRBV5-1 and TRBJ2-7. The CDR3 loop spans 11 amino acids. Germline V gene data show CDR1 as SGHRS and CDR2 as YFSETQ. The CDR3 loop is CASRSHYEQYF. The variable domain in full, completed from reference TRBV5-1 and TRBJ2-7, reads KAGVTQTPRYLIKTRGQQVTLSCSPISGHRSVSWYQQTPGQGLQFLFEYFSETQRNKGNFPGRFSGRQFSNSRSEMNVSTLELGDSALYLCASRSHYEQYFGPGTRLTVT.

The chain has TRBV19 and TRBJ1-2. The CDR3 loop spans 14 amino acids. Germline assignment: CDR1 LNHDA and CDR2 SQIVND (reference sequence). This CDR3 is CASRRTAQNYGYTF.

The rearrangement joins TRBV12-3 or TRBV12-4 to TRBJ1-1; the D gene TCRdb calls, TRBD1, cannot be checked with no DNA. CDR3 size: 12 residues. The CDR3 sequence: CASSWSGAEAFF.

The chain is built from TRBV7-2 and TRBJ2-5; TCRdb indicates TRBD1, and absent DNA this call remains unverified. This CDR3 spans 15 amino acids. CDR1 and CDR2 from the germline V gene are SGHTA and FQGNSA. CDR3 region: CASSLVRGPQETQYF. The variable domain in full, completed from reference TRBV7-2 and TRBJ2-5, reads GAGVSQSPSNKVTEKGKDVELRCDPISGHTALYWYRQSLGQGLEFLIYFQGNSAPDKSGLPSDRFSAERTGGSVSTLTIQRTQQEDSAVYLCASSLVRGPQETQYFGPGTRLLVL.

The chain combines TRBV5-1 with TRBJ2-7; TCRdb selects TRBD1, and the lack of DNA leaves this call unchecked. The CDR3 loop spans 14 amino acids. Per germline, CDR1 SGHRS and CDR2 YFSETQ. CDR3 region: CASSLGTDTYEQYF.

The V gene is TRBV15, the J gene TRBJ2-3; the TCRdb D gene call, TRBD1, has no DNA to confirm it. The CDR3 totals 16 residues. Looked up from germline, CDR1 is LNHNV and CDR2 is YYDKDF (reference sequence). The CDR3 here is CATSRDLPGNTDTQYF.

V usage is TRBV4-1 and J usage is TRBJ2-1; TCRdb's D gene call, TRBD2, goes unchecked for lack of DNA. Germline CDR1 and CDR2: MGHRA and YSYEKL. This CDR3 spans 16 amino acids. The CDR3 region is CASSQAGTPLNNEQFF.

The CDR3 region is CASSLDWTGFYEQYF. The V and J genes are TRBV5-6 and TRBJ2-7; TCRdb calls TRBD1, which cannot be checked without DNA. Looked up from germline, CDR1 is SGHDT and CDR2 is YYEEEE. This CDR3 contains 15 residues.

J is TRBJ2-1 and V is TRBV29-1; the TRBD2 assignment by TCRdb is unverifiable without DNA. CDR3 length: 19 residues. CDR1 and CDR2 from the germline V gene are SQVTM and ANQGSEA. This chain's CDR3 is CSVEKFRLAGDRVRNEQFF.

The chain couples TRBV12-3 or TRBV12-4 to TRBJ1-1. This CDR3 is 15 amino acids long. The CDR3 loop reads CASSSGVLVRTEAFF.

This CDR3 is CASSPQDTLNQPQHF. The V and J genes are TRBV18 and TRBJ1-5; checking the TCRdb D call of TRBD1 is not possible without DNA. The CDR3 has 15 amino acids. CDR1 is KGHSH, CDR2 LQKENI, per germline.

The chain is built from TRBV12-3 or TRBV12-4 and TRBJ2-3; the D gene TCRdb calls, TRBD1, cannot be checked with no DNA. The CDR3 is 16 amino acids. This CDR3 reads CASSLVATPGGDTQYF.

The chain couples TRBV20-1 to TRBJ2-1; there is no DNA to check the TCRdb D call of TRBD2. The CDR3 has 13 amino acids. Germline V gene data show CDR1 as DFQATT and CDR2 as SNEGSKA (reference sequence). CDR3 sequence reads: CSAPGLAGNEQFF.

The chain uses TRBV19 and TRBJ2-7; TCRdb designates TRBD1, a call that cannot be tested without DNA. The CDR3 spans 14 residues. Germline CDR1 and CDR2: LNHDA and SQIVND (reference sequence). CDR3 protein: CASTPGDSLGEQYF.

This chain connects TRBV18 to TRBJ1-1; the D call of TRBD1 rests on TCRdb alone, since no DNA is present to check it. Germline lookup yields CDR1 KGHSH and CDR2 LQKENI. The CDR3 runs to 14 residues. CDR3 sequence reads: CASSPGSQDPEAFF.

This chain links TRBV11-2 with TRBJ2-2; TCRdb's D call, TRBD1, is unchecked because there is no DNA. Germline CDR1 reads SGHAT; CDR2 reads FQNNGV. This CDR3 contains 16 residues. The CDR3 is CASSARRGGQTGELFF.

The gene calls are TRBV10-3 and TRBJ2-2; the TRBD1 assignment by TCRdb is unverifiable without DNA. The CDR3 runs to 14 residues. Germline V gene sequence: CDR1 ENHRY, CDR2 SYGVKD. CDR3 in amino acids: CAIRTQGDAGELFF.

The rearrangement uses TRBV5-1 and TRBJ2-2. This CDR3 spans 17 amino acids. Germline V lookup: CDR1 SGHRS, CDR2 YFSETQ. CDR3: CASSLFVTLLNTGELFF.

The CDR3 here is CASSLAQREDEQYF. The chain employs TRBV5-1 and TRBJ2-7; TCRdb's D call of TRBD2 is untestable without DNA. This CDR3 has 14 residues. Germline V gene lookup returns CDR1 SGHRS and CDR2 YFSETQ.

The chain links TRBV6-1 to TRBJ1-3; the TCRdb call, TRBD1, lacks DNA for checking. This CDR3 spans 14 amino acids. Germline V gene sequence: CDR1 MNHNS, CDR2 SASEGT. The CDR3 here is CASRPQGAGNTIYF.

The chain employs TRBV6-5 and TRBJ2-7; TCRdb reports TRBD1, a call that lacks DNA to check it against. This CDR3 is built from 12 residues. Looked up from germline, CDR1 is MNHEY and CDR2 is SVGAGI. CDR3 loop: CVTSSRGYEQYF.